A single sample gave rise to the 2 T cell receptor beta chains below, sequenced in a study of blood T cell repertoires in COVID-19 (dated by TCRdb to the early 2020s). Libraries were constructed by the immunoSEQ multiplex PCR assay. The table comes from immuneACCESS by way of TCRdb, which keeps in-frame sequences with V and J called. Part of the clones is missing from these tables; in studies checked, under half for an unresolved V gene and the rest for unknown reasons. Counted in this sample were more than 65,000 clones; 85% to 90% of them appeared once. The top ten hold under 6% of the sample. The sample comprised peripheral blood. The receptors stem from an elderly man with acute or convalescent COVID-19.

The gene calls are TRBV4-2 and TRBJ1-1; weak D call: TRBD1 (5 bases). CDR3 length: 16 amino acids. Trimming left V 0 bases short and J 5 bases short, with 16 bases between. Germline CDR1 and CDR2: LGHNA and YNFKEQ. CDR3: CASSQEAGGRETEAFF. As DNA, the CDR3 is TGTGCCAGCAGCCAAGAGGCGGGGGGACGTGAGACTGAAGCTTTCTTT.

The gene calls are TRBV4-3 and TRBJ2-3; 8 nucleotides match TRBD2. Trimming removed 0 bases from V and 5 bases from J; junction bases left unmatched: 7. This CDR3 is 16 amino acids long. CDR1 and CDR2 (germline): LGHNA, YSLEER. The CDR3 bases are TGCGCCAGCAGCCAAGATAGACCGGGAGGGGGAGATACGCAGTATTTT. It yields the protein CASSQDRPGGGDTQYF.